The present T cell receptor (beta chain) was sequenced within a study of OX40 agonist ivuxolimab in advanced cancers. At the level of the study: Participants could have had prior anti-PD-1, anti-PD-L1 or anti-CTLA-4 therapy, and 40% had some.

Points from the study as a whole: CD8+ T cells (on average) carried more expanded clones than CD4+ T cells.

In regard to this clone: Antigen: not known.

Germline V gene sequence: CDR1 GTSNPN, CDR2 SVGIG (reference sequence). Trimming left V 2 bases short and J 8 bases short, with 12 bases between. The CDR3 runs 12 residues. Sequenced by immunoSEQ multiplex PCR; TCRdb stores in-frame clones only, minus some. The top ten hold about 7.6% of the sample, which has 40,000 or so clones, roughly 80% seen once. The V call is TRBV30, the J call TRBJ1-2; a weak D match, TRBD1 (5 bases). This TCR derives from an adult with an advanced solid tumor such as melanoma, head and neck, liver or kidney cancer. The sequences come from CD4+ or CD8+ T cells sorted from blood, collected in a trial of the OX40 agonist ivuxolimab. DNA for the CDR3: TGTGCCTGGAGTAAGGGGAGGCAGGGCTACACCTTC. It encodes CAWSKGRQGYTF.